This is a list of T cell receptor beta chains from one sample in a study of glioma-infiltrating T cells. TCRdb recomputed calls from the multiplex PCR reads with MiXCR, one row per CDR3 protein. The repertoire consists of more than 110,000 distinct CDR3 sequences, with around 42% occurring once and the leading ten covering about a fifth. Source material: glioma tissue, nonneoplastic brain tissue, or PBMCs (not recorded which). All receptors derive from a human donor with low-grade glioma or glioblastoma, undergoing nonglioma brain surgery, or in good health (not recorded which). CDR3s include the opening cysteine and the closing phenylalanine or tryptophan. The order of the fields is clone size, V gene, J gene, D gene, CDR3 protein, CDR3 DNA. D genes are given only for firm matches. Size tells how often a clone was seen (once, few, many) or the class of an expanded clone, and some rows leave it out.

abundance: many
v_gene: TRBV24-1
j_gene: TRBJ2-7
d_gene: TRBD1
CDR3aa: CATSDLGQAYEQYF
CDR3nt: TGTGCCACCAGTGACCTAGGACAGGCCTACGAGCAGTACTTC

abundance: -
v_gene: TRBV20-1
j_gene: TRBJ1-1
d_gene: -
CDR3aa: CSARLADTLASTRGAFF
CDR3nt: TGCAGTGCTAGATTAGCCGACACACTAGCCTCAACGAGGGGAGCTTTCTTT

abundance: many
v_gene: TRBV20-1
j_gene: TRBJ2-1
d_gene: TRBD2
CDR3aa: CSASQGLAGNEQFF
CDR3nt: TGCAGTGCTTCTCAGGGACTAGCGGGCAATGAGCAGTTCTTC

abundance: -
v_gene: TRBV20-1
j_gene: TRBJ2-5
d_gene: -
CDR3aa: CSARSGTAQETQYF
CDR3nt: TGCAGTGCTAGAAGCGGCACAGCCCAAGAGACCCAGTACTTC

abundance: many
v_gene: TRBV7-9
j_gene: TRBJ2-3
d_gene: -
CDR3aa: CASSLSGFSDTQYF
CDR3nt: TGTGCCAGCAGCTTATCCGGGTTTTCAGATACGCAGTATTTT

abundance: few
v_gene: TRBV6-1
j_gene: TRBJ2-5
d_gene: TRBD1
CDR3aa: CASSSTGGSETQYF
CDR3nt: TGTGCCAGCAGTTCTACAGGGGGAAGTGAGACCCAGTACTTC

abundance: -
v_gene: TRBV27
j_gene: TRBJ2-1
d_gene: -
CDR3aa: CASSLGLNDNEQFF
CDR3nt: TGCGCCAGCAGCCTAGGACTGAACGACAATGAGCAGTTCTTC

abundance: few
v_gene: TRBV27
j_gene: TRBJ1-6
d_gene: -
CDR3aa: CASSLRSGENNSPLHF
CDR3nt: TGTGCCAGCAGTTTAAGGTCCGGGGAGAATAATTCACCCCTCCACTTT

abundance: -
v_gene: TRBV28
j_gene: TRBJ2-5
d_gene: -
CDR3aa: CASSLADSRETQYF
CDR3nt: TGTGCCAGCAGTTTAGCGGACAGTAGAGAGACCCAGTACTTC

abundance: medium-sized
v_gene: TRBV15
j_gene: TRBJ2-7
d_gene: -
CDR3aa: CATSREQGGYEQYF
CDR3nt: TGTGCCACCAGCAGAGAACAGGGTGGGTACGAGCAGTACTTC

abundance: few
v_gene: TRBV2
j_gene: TRBJ1-1
d_gene: -
CDR3aa: CASSVRIGLLF
CDR3nt: TGTGCCAGCAGTGTTAGGATTGGGCTCCTCTTT

abundance: -
v_gene: TRBV11-2
j_gene: TRBJ2-7
d_gene: -
CDR3aa: CASSFGTFVPYEQYF
CDR3nt: TGTGCCAGCAGCTTCGGTACTTTTGTCCCCTACGAGCAGTACTTC

abundance: -
v_gene: TRBV4-3
j_gene: TRBJ2-5
d_gene: TRBD1
CDR3aa: CASSQDIGGAGTQYF
CDR3nt: TGCGCCAGCAGCCAAGATATAGGGGGCGCCGGGACCCAGTACTTC

abundance: few
v_gene: TRBV6-1
j_gene: TRBJ1-2
d_gene: -
CDR3aa: CASRQDIGGYTF
CDR3nt: TGTGCCAGCAGGCAAGACATCGGTGGCTACACCTTC

abundance: -
v_gene: TRBV20-1
j_gene: TRBJ2-3
d_gene: TRBD1
CDR3aa: CSAPLTGGLKDTQYF
CDR3nt: TGCAGTGCTCCTCTAACAGGGGGTCTTAAAGATACGCAGTATTTT

abundance: -
v_gene: TRBV11-2
j_gene: TRBJ2-7
d_gene: -
CDR3aa: CASSLDSVSYEQYF
CDR3nt: TGTGCCAGCAGCTTAGACAGCGTTTCCTACGAGCAGTACTTC

abundance: few
v_gene: TRBV20-1
j_gene: TRBJ2-3
d_gene: -
CDR3aa: CSASKGTAKDTQYF
CDR3nt: TGCAGTGCTAGTAAAGGGACTGCCAAGGATACGCAGTATTTT

abundance: many
v_gene: TRBV6-1
j_gene: TRBJ2-3
d_gene: -
CDR3aa: CASMSAGRTDTQYF
CDR3nt: TGTGCCAGCATGTCGGCGGGCCGCACAGATACGCAGTATTTT

abundance: -
v_gene: TRBV12-3/TRBV12-4
j_gene: TRBJ1-3
d_gene: -
CDR3aa: CASSFQKSSGNTIYF
CDR3nt: TGTGCCAGCAGTTTTCAGAAAAGCTCTGGAAACACCATATATTTT

abundance: few
v_gene: TRBV20-1
j_gene: TRBJ1-1
d_gene: -
CDR3aa: CSARGPEGAFF
CDR3nt: TGCAGTGCTAGAGGACCGGAGGGAGCTTTCTTT

abundance: -
v_gene: TRBV7-9
j_gene: TRBJ1-4
d_gene: -
CDR3aa: CASSGDGNEKLFF
CDR3nt: TGTGCCAGCAGCGGGGACGGTAATGAAAAACTGTTTTTT

abundance: -
v_gene: TRBV28
j_gene: TRBJ1-2
d_gene: -
CDR3aa: CASSFGLGYAF
CDR3nt: TGTGCCAGCAGTTTCGGTCTTGGCTACGCCTTC

abundance: -
v_gene: TRBV6-6
j_gene: TRBJ2-6
d_gene: -
CDR3aa: CASSYSQTPGANVLTF
CDR3nt: TGTGCCAGCAGTTACAGTCAGACTCCTGGGGCCAACGTCCTGACTTTC

abundance: many
v_gene: TRBV6-1
j_gene: TRBJ1-6
d_gene: -
CDR3aa: CASSPGALNSPLHF
CDR3nt: TGTGCCAGCAGTCCAGGGGCTTTGAATTCACCCCTCCACTTT